This T cell receptor beta chain is drawn from a study of cytomegalovirus exposure and HLA in healthy donors listed by TCRdb under 2017. About the investigation overall: According to an earlier analysis of around 600 of the donors, roughly 180 million T cells yielded 95 million to 140 million unique TCR beta sequences and 276 Gb of sequence data. An early release covering roughly 600 HLA-typed donors comprised about 300 gigabases of sequencing data and around 85 million unique TCR sequences. Of the roughly 410 genotyped donors, approximately 80% were placed in the genetic ancestry cluster associated with self-reported Caucasian donors. The study was designed to test whether signatures of past pathogen exposure could be identified by cataloging public T cell receptors. Using immunosequencing, the study profiled T cell repertoires from 666 subjects and related those repertoires to cytomegalovirus serostatus. Besides the first cohort of roughly 640 subjects, a separate validation cohort made up of around 120 different subjects was used. High-throughput TCR immunosequencing, statistical association of individual TCRs with disease status, and machine learning were combined to predict cytomegalovirus infection status. To study patterns of TCR occurrence, a later analysis re-analyzed previously published TCR beta repertoires from around 660 donors and added high-resolution HLA genotyping. The later analysis used no new phenotypic data to find candidate immune exposures, relying instead on TCR beta sequences and their occurrence across donors. An earlier analysis of 587 of the donors used high-throughput TCR beta sequencing to judge whether each TCR beta V gene segment behaved as functional or pseudogenic. Donor age, sex, ethnicity and CMV serostatus were compiled alongside the repertoire data. Genome-wide SNP genotypes for about three fifths of the 666 donors were used in a later genetic analysis, which treated that subset as a discovery cohort. Every repertoire in the discovery cohort had been generated on one and the same sequencing platform. Class I and class II HLA loci were covered by the typing at four-digit resolution. Typing coverage varied by locus: about 620-630 donors for A, B, C, DRB1 and DQB1; more than 500 for DQA1; more than 600 for DPA1; about 450 for DPB1. Four or five DR-DQ haplotypes were treated as single units for association and clustering because of strong linkage in the cohort. Among approximately 370 genotyped donors of the cohort, an average of around 220,000 unique TCR beta nucleotide sequences was sequenced per donor, of which about 19% were non-productive. What the authors observed across the whole study: It was suggested by the authors that the approach could potentially be generalized to other disease states and immunological phenotypes. Because counts were too low, under 20 rarely observed V segments, including chromosome 9 orphons, were left out of the earlier analysis of 587 of the donors. A later analysis associated about 18,000 TCR beta sequences with specific HLA alleles at a false discovery rate of 0.05. In a later genetic analysis, a missense DCLRE1C variant was associated with V-gene and J-gene trimming of TCR beta chains, and the association was replicated in an independent cohort. According to a later genetic analysis, donors in an Asian-associated ancestry cluster had fewer N-insertions in productive TCRs than the approximately 710-donor mean. When HLA alleles, especially DR and DQ, strongly co-occurred, TCR associations were difficult to assign to individual alleles. Some IMGT-functional V segments, including TRBV6-2 and TRBV6-3, could not be distinguished by the 87-base-pair reads and were therefore excluded. The sequencing pipeline was judged likely to have produced a cluster of highly shared sequence variants as a technical artifact. CMV serostatus was the only immune exposure information available for the cohort. A later analysis found that TCR association rates varied across HLA loci, with DRB1 alleles showing the most associated TCRs and HLA-C alleles the fewest. Most TCR sequences were seen in very few donors, while some public TCRs were found in many individuals. In a later analysis, several top co-occurrence clusters were reported to appear linked to parvovirus B19, influenza, CMV and Epstein-Barr virus. In an earlier analysis of some 500 of the donors, most TCR beta V segments appeared in productive rearrangements about 87% or about 30% of the time, broadly matching IMGT annotations. In a later analysis, HLA-associated TCR beta chains showed more clonal expansion and lower generation probabilities than non-associated chains that were equally common. Because some donors lacked HLA typing at each locus, the association tests relied only on the typed subset. A total of fewer than 200 TCR beta chains were listed by the study as associated with cytomegalovirus. This cohort had only TCR beta chains sequenced, and the lack of alpha or paired-chain data limited which features could be detected. Presence/absence analyses assumed roughly uniform sequencing depth across donors, an assumption that may not hold. Correlated functional status among segregating V segments might reflect linkage disequilibrium, but an unknown experimental factor could not be ruled out. A few of the identified cytomegalovirus-associated TCR beta chains were confirmed in vitro to be specific for cytomegalovirus antigens. In a later analysis, most CMV-associated TCR beta chains were found to appear HLA-restricted, with HLA associations seemingly driven largely by CMV exposure. A further reported finding was that TCR beta sequences accurately predicted the HLA-A and HLA-B alleles for most subjects in the first cohort. The classifier was reported to diagnose cytomegalovirus status with high specificity and sensitivity in both the original and validation cohorts.

The cohort was made up of about 670 healthy bone marrow donors. At the time of sampling, all cohort members were nominally healthy, though unrecorded immune exposures were likely present. The donor was CMV seronegative and was included in the group of over 300 seronegative cohort members. A peripheral blood sample was provided by each donor, and peripheral blood mononuclear cells were used for TCR beta sequencing. The Qiagen DNeasy Blood Extraction Kit was used to extract genomic DNA from the blood cell samples. The library was built by means of the immunoSEQ multiplex PCR assay. A mixture of 60 forward primers for TCR Vbeta segments and 13 reverse primers for TCR Jbeta segments was used in the multiplex PCR. Amplification of the CDR3 region of rearranged TCR beta genes was performed with a multiplex PCR assay on genomic DNA. The amplified TCR beta libraries were sequenced on the Illumina HiSeq System as 87-base-pair reads. In the original analysis: A later analysis tallied 70 million to 100 million unique TCR beta chains across the 700 or so repertoires, and around 12 million of those chains were shared by two or more donors. Raw reads were error-corrected and collapsed into unique sequences with a nearest-neighbor algorithm that merged closely related sequences to remove PCR and sequencing errors. Alignment of CDR3 sequences to IMGT reference sequences was used to assign V, D and J gene segments. For a sequence to be retained, a match of at least six nucleotides was required to both a V gene segment and a J gene segment. Rearrangements were called productive when the CDR3 lacked stop codons and stayed in frame with V and J; all others were non-productive. Following IMGT convention, CDR3 was defined as the stretch from the second conserved V-encoded cysteine up to the conserved J-encoded phenylalanine. In an earlier analysis of just under 600 of the donors, sequences lacking an unambiguous match to a single V gene segment were excluded. In an earlier analysis of roughly 600 of the donors, a V segment was called functional when productive rearrangements were above 56.7%, and segregating when the standard deviation between donors exceeded 5%. To diagnose cytomegalovirus status from the catalog of TCR beta chain sequences, a statistical classification framework was built. A later analysis assigned V and J genes by comparing TCR nucleotide sequences with IMGT/GENE-DB human TR gene sequences. In a later analysis, CDR3 sequences and most-parsimonious VDJ recombination scenarios were assigned using the TCRdist pipeline. In a later analysis, each TCR beta chain was defined by its CDR3 amino acid sequence together with its V-gene family, and reads lacking a unique V-gene family were excluded. To address suspected cross-contamination and a sequencing artifact, a later analysis removed a few hundred highly shared, low-generation-probability nucleotide sequences. In a later analysis, a clonal expansion index for each public chain was calculated from normalized within-repertoire ranks of inferred template counts. Generation probabilities in a later analysis came from a VDJ recombination model fitted to out-of-frame rearrangements, and those results were checked against IGoR. In a later analysis, hypergeometric tests were used to score TCR-TCR, TCR-HLA and TCR-CMV co-occurrence, with a repertoire-size bias correction applied to TCR pairs. A later analysis estimated false discovery rates by permuting HLA or CMV assignments 20 times. A later analysis grouped co-occurring TCRs with DBSCAN, adding TCRdist sequence similarity when clustering within HLA-allele-positive subsets. Repertoires with fewer than 30,000 or more than 120,000 public chains were left out of co-occurrence clustering, as were about five repertoires with anomalous nucleotide sharing. Drawn from immuneACCESS, this table holds only the in-frame rearrangements with V and J called that TCRdb kept. Clones are partly lost; checked studies trace under half to an unresolved V gene and leave the rest unexplained. That table gives V, J and clone size, and the DNA gave D and trimming. The sample contains around 200,000 clones, more than 60% of them found a single time. 2.5% to 3.5% of the sample is in the top ten clones.

This clone came up a few times. What antigen it recognizes has not been identified. Within one base of it there is no much larger clone, and no base qualities were kept. The germline V gene provides CDR1 KGHSH and CDR2 LQKENI. V lost 4 bases and J lost 1 base, and the count of bases not matched to a germline gene is 5. The CDR3 has 16 amino acids, counting the end cysteine and phenylalanine. The entry retains the CDR3 DNA only, 48 bases that are in frame from base 1. The rearranged chain carries TRBV18 and TRBJ1-5; TRBD1 lines up with 9 middle nucleotides. What was sequenced was PBMCs. This clonotype originated in a female donor in good health and CMV-seronegative. The CDR3 amino acid sequence is: CASSLQGARSNQPQHF. The DNA sequence follows: TGTGCCAGCTCACTACAGGGGGCCAGGAGCAATCAGCCCCAGCATTTT. Joined to the reference TRBV18 and TRBJ1-5 proteins, this CDR3 gives the full variable domain: NAGVMQNPRHLVRRRGQEARLRCSPMKGHSHVYWYRQLPEEGLKFMVYLQKENIIDESGMPKERFSAEFPKEGPSILRIQQVVRGDSAAYFCASSLQGARSNQPQHFGDGTRLSIL.